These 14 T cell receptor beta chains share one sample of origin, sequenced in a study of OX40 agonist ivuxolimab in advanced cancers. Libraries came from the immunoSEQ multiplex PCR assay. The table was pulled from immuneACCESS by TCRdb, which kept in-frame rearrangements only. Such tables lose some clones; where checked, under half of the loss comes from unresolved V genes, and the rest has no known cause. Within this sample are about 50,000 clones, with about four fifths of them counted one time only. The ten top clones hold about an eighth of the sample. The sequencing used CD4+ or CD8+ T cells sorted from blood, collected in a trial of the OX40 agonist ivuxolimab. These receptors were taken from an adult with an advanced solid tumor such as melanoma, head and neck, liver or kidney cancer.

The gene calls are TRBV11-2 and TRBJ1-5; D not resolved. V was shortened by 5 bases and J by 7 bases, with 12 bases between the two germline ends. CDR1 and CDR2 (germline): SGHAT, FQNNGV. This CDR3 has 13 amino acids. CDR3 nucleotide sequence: TGTGCCAGCAGCCAAAATTCGGGGCAGCCCCAGCATTTT. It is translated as CASSQNSGQPQHF. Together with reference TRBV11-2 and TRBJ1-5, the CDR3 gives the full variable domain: EAGVAQSPRYKIIEKRQSVAFWCNPISGHATLYWYQQILGQGPKLLIQFQNNGVVDDSQLPKDRFSAERLKGVDSTLKIQPAKLEDSAVYLCASSQNSGQPQHFGDGTRLSIL.

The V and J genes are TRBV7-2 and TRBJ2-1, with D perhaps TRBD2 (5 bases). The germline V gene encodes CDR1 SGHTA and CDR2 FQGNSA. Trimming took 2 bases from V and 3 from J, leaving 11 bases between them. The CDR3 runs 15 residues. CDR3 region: CASSLYTGNYNEQFF. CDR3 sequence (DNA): TGTGCCAGCAGCTTATATACGGGAAACTACAATGAGCAGTTCTTC.

CDR3: CASSESTSGSRDTQYF. The DNA of the CDR3 is TGCGCCAGCAGTGAGTCCACTAGCGGGAGCCGGGATACGCAGTATTTT. This sequence joins TRBV10-1 and TRBJ2-3; 11 positions match TRBD2. The length of the CDR3 is 16 residues. Germline trimming cut 0 bases from V and 6 bases from J; bases unmatched to any gene: 5. Germline CDR1 reads WNHNN; CDR2 reads SYGVQD (reference sequence).

The CDR3 DNA follows: TGTGCCAGCAGCTTGGGCTACGAGCAGTACTTC. It is translated as CASSLGYEQYF. This chain joins TRBV5-4 and TRBJ2-7; D remains ambiguous. Germline V CDR1 and CDR2: SGHNT, YYREEE (reference sequence). The CDR3 consists of 11 residues. The V gene lost 0 bases and the J gene lost 3 bases, with 1 base spanning the gap.

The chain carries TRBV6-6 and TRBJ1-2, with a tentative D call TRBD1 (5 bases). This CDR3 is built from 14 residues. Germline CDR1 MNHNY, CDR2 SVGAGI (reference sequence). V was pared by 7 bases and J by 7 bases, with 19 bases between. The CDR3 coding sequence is TGTGCCAGCACTACGGGACGGCCGGCGGTTGGCTACACCTTC. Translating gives CASTTGRPAVGYTF.

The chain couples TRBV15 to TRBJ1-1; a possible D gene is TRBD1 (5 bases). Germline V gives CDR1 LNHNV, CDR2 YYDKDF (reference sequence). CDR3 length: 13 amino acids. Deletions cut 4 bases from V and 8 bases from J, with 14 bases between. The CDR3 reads CATSTDRGQEAFF. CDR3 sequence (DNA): TGTGCCACCAGCACCGACCGAGGACAAGAAGCTTTCTTT.

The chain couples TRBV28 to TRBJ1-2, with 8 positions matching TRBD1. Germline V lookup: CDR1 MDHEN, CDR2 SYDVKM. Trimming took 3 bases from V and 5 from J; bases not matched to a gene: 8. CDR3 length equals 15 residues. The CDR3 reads CASSLQGAVGYGYTF. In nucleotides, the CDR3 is TGTGCCAGCAGTTTGCAGGGGGCGGTTGGGTATGGCTACACCTTC.

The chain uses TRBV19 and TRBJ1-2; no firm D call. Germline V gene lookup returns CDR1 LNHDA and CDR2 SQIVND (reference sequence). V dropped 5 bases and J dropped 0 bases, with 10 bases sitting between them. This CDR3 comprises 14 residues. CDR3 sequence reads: CASSQRATNYGYTF. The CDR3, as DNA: TGTGCCAGTAGTCAAAGGGCTACTAACTATGGCTACACCTTC.

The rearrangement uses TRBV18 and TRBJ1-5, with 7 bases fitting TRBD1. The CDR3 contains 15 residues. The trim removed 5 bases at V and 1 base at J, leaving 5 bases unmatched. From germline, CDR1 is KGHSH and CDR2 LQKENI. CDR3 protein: CASSSTGASNQPQHF. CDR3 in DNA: TGTGCCAGCTCATCAACAGGGGCGAGCAATCAGCCCCAGCATTTT.

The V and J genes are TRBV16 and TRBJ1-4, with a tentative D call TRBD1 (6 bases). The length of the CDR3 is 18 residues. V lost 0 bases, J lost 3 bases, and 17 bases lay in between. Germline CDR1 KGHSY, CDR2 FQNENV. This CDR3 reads CASSQSLRGGEPNEKLFF. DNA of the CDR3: TGTGCCAGCAGCCAATCGCTCAGGGGCGGTGAACCTAATGAAAAACTGTTTTTT.

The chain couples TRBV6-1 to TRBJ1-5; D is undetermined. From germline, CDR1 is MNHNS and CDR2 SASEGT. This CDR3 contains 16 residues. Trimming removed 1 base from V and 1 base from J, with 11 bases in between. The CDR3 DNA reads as TGTGCCAGCAGTGAAGGGGCAGGAAAGAGCAATCAGCCCCAGCATTTT. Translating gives CASSEGAGKSNQPQHF.

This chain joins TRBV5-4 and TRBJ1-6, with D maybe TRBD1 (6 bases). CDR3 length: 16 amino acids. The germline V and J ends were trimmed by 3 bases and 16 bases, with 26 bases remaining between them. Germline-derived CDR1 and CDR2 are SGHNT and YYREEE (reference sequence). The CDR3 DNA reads TGTGCCAGCAGCTCCCACGGAAGCTTAGCGGGACAAGCTCTCCACTTT. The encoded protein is CASSSHGSLAGQALHF.

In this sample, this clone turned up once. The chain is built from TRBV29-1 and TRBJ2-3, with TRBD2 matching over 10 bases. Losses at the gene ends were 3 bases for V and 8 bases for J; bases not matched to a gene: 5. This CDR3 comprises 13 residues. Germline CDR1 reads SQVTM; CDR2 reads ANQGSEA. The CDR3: CSVDGASGGTQYF. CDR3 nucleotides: TGCAGCGTTGATGGGGCTAGCGGGGGTACGCAGTATTTT.

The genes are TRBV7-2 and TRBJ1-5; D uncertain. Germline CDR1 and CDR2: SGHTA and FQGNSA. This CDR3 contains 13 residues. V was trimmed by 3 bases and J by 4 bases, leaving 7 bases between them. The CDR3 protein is CASSFTANQPQHF. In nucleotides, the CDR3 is TGTGCCAGCAGCTTCACAGCGAATCAGCCCCAGCATTTT.